This T cell receptor (beta chain) was profiled in a study of T cells in localized non-small cell lung cancer. The CDR3 runs to 18 residues. J lost 5 bases, V lost 2 bases, and 12 bases had no gene match. Germline V gives CDR1 SGHDT, CDR2 YYEEEE. Study observations and caveats: Tumor trailed uninvolved adjacent lung in T cell clonality, which peaked there. Paired adjacent lung recovered a median approximately 57 of the top 100 tumor clones.

The data were produced by immunoSEQ multiplex PCR, yet TCRdb's version contains in-frame clones alone and is incomplete. The sample carries around 83,000 clones, around 80% recorded once. With regard to this clone: Antigen: not known.

The specimen comprised PBMCs, sampled before any cancer treatment. The receptor was isolated from a man between 40 and 69 years old with stage II squamous cell lung carcinoma. The chain links TRBV5-6 to TRBJ2-5; 13 bases match TRBD2. The CDR3 DNA is TGTGCCAGCAGCTTCCCCGGGACTAGCGGGGAGGGGCTGGAGACCCAGTACTTC. It codes for CASSFPGTSGEGLETQYF.